At least ten counts were recorded for the clone carrying this T cell receptor (beta chain). This specimen belongs to a study of naive and memory T cell subsets. Alpha and beta constant region primers primed reverse transcription for blood and skin samples. Ligated cDNA underwent four rounds of PCR with nested alpha and beta constant region primers and SP2. TCRdb re-analysed the 5' RACE reads in MiXCR, keeping a single row per CDR3 protein. The sample records approximately 22,000 distinct CDR3 sequences, about 4% being singletons. Whole blood, roughly 2.5 ml, came from adult healthy volunteers. A UMI-containing oligonucleotide was joined by 3' ligation to the TCR cDNA template. This receptor was obtained from a male donor in good health.

CDR3 protein: CASSFLGDAEQFF. CDR3 nucleotides: TGTGCCAGCAGTTTTCTAGGAGACGCTGAGCAGTTCTTC. V and J are TRBV27 and TRBJ2-1; D is ambiguous. Germline lookup yields CDR1 MNHEY and CDR2 SMNVEV (reference sequence). Between the trimmed V and J ends, which lost 3 bases and 9 bases, there was a span of 12 bases. The CDR3 runs 13 residues.